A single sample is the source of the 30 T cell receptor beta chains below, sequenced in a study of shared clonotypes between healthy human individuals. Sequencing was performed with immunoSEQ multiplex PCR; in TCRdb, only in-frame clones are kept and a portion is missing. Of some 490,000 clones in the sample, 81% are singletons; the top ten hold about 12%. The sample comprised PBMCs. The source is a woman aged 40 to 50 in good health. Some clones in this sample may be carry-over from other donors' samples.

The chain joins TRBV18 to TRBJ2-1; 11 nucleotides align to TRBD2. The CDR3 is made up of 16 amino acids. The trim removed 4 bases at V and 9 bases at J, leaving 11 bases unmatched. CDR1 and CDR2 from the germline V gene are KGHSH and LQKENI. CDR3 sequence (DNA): TGTGCCAGCTCACTCACTAGCGGGAGAATAGTTCTTGAGCAGTTCTTC. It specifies CASSLTSGRIVLEQFF.

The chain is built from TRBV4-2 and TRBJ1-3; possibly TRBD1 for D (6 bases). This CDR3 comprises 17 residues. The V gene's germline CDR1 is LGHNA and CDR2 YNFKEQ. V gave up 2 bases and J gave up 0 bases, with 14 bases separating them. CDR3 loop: CASSQPTTGSSGNTIYF. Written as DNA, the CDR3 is TGTGCCAGCAGCCAACCTACGACAGGTAGCTCTGGAAACACCATATATTTT.

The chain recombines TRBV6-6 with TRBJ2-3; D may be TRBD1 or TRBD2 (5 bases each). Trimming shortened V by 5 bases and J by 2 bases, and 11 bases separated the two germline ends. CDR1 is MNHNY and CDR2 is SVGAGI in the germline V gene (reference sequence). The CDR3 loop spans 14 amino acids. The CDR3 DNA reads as TGTGCCAGCAGTCCTCGGGACCTCACAGATACGCAGTATTTT. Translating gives CASSPRDLTDTQYF.

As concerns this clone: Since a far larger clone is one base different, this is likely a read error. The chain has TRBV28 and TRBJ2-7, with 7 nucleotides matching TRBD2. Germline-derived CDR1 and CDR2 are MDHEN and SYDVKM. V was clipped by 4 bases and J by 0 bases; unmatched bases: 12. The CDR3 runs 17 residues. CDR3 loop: CASSSILGGRTSYEQYF. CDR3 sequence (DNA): TGTGCCAGCAGTTCAATTCTAGGCGGGAGAACCTCCTACGAGCAGTACTTC.

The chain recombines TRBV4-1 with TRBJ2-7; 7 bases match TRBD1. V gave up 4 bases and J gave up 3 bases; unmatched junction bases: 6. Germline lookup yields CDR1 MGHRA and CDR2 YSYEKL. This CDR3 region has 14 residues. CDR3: CASSPRDSIYEQYF. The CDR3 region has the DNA TGCGCCAGCAGCCCCCGGGACAGTATCTACGAGCAGTACTTC.

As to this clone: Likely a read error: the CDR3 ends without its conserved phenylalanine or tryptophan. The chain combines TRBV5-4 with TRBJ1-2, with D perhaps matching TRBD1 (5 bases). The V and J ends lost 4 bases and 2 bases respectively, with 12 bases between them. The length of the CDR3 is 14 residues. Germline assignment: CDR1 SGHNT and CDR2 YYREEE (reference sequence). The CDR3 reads CASSRGTENYGYTL. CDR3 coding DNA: TGTGCCAGCAGCCGGGGCACGGAGAACTATGGCTACACCCTC.

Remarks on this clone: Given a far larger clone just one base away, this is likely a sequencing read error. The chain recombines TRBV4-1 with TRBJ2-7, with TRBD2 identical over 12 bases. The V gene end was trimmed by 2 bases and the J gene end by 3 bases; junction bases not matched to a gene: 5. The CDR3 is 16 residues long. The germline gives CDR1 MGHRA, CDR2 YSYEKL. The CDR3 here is CASSQTLAGGLYEQYF. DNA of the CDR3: TGCGCCAGCAGCCAAACTCTAGCGGGAGGGCTCTACGAGCAGTACTTC.

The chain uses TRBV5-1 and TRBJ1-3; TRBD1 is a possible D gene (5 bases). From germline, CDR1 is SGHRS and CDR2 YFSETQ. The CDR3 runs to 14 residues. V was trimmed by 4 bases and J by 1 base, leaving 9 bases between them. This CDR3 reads CASSPTVSGNTIYF. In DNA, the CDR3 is TGCGCCAGCAGCCCGACAGTTTCTGGAAACACCATATATTTT.

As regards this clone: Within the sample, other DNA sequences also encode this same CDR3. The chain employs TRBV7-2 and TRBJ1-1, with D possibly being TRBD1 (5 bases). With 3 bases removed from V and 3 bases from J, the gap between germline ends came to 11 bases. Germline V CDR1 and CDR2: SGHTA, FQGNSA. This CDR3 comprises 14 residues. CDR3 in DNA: TGTGCCAGCAGCTTTAGGGGTGGGGACACTGAAGCTTTCTTT. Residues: CASSFRGGDTEAFF.

The CDR3 DNA is TGTGCCAGCAGCCAATTAGGCTACGAGCAGTACTTC. This gives the protein CASSQLGYEQYF. This chain uses TRBV14 with TRBJ2-7; no definite D call. V gave up 2 bases and J gave up 3 bases, with 5 bases separating them. The CDR3 runs 12 residues. Germline CDR1 and CDR2: SGHDN and FVKESK.

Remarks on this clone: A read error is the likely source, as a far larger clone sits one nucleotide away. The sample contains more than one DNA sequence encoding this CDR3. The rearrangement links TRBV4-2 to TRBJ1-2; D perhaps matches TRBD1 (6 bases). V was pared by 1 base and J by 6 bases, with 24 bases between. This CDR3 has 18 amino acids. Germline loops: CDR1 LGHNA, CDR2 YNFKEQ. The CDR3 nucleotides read TGTGCCAGCAGCCAAGTTGTAGGCTTGTGGGGGCAGGGTAATGGCTACACCTTC. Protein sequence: CASSQVVGLWGQGNGYTF.

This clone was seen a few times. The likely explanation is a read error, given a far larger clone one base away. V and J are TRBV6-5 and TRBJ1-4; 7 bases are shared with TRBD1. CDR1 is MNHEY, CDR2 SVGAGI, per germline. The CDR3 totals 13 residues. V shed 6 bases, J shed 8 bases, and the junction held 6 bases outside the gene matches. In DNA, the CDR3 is TGTGCCAGCAGACAGGGGAATCTGGAAAAACTGTTTTTT. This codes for CASRQGNLEKLFF.

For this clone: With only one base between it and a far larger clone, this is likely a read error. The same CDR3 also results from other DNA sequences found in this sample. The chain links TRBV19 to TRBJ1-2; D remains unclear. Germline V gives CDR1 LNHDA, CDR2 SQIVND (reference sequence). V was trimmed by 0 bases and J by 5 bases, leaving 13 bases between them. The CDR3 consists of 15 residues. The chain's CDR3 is CASSIEPRLGYGYTF. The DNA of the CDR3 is TGTGCCAGTAGTATAGAGCCCAGACTAGGGTATGGCTACACCTTC.

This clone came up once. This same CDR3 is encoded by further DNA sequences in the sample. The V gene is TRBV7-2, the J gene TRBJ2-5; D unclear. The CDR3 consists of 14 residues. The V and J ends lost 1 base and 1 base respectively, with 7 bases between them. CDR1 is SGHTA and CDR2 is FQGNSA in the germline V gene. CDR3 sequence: CASSLGGSQETQYF. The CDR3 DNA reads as TGTGCCAGCAGCTTAGGAGGATCCCAAGAGACCCAGTACTTC.

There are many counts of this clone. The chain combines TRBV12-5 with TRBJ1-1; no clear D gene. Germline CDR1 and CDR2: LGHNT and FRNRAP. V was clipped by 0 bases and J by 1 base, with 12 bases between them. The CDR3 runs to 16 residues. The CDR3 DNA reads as TGTGCTAGTGGTTTGGTCGTAGCCCCAAGGAACACTGAAGCTTTCTTT. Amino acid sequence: CASGLVVAPRNTEAFF.

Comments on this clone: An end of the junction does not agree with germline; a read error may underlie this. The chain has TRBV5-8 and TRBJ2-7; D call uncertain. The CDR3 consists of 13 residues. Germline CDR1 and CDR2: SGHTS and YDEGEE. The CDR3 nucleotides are TGTGTCAGCAGCCCGACCCGCTGGACCGAGCAGTACTTC. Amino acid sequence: CVSSPTRWTEQYF.

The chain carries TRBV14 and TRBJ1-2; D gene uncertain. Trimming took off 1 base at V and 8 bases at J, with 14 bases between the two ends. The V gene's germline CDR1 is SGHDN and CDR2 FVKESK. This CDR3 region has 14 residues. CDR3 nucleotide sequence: TGTGCCAGCAGCCAAGTATCAGTCATTGAGGGCTACACCTTC. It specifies CASSQVSVIEGYTF.

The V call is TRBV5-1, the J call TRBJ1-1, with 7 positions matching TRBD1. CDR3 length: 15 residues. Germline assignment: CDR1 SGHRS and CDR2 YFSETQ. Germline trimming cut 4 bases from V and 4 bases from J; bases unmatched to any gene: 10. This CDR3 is CASSLQGHRGTEAFF. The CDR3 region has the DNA TGCGCCAGCAGCCTACAGGGGCACAGGGGCACTGAAGCTTTCTTT.

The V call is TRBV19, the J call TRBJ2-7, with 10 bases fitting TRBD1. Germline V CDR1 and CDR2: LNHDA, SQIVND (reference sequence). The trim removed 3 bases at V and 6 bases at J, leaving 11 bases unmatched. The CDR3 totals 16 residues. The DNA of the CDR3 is TGTGCCAGTAGTATCCTTCCGGGACAGGGGACTCCCGAGCAGTACTTC. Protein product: CASSILPGQGTPEQYF.

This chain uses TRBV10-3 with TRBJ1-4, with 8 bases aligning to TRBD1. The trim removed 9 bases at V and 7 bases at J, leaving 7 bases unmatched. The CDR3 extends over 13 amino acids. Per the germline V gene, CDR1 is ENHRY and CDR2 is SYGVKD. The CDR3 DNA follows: TGTGCCATGAGGGACAGGCCGGGTGAAAAACTGTTTTTT. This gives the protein CAMRDRPGEKLFF.

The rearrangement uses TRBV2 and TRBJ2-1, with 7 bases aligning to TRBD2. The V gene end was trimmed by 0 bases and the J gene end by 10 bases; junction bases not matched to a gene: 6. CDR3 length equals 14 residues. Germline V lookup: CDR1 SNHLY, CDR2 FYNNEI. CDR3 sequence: CASSEAPAGREQFF. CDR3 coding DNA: TGTGCCAGCAGTGAAGCTCCAGCGGGGAGGGAGCAGTTCTTC.

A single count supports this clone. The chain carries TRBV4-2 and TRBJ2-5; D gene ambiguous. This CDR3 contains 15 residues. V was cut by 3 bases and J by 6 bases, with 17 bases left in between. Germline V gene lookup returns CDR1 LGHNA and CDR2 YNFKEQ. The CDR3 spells CASSHTYNGFKTQYF. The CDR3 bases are TGTGCCAGCAGCCATACCTACAACGGGTTCAAGACCCAGTACTTC.

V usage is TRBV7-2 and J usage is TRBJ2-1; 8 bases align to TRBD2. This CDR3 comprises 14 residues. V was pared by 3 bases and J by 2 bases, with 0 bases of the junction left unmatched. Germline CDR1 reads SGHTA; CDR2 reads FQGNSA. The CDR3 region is CASSFSGAYNEQFF. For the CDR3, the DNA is TGTGCCAGCAGCTTTAGCGGGGCCTACAATGAGCAGTTCTTC.

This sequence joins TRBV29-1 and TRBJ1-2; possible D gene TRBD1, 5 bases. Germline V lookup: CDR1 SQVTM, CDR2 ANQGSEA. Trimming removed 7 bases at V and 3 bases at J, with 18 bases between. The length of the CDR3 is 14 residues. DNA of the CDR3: TGCAGCGCCGTACAGTCCGGGGCTGACTATGGCTACACCTTC. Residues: CSAVQSGADYGYTF.

The CDR3 DNA follows: TGTGCCAGCAGTGACGTCACTAGCGGCTCCTACGAGCAGTACTTC. Translated: CASSDVTSGSYEQYF. The chain recombines TRBV13 with TRBJ2-7; 8 nucleotides match TRBD2. This CDR3 has 15 amino acids. Trimming cost V 6 bases and J 0 bases; bases outside gene matches: 7. Germline values: CDR1 PRHDT, CDR2 FYEKMQ (reference sequence).

CDR3 nucleotide sequence: TGTGCCAGCAACTCCGACTCCACAGATACGCAGTATTTT. The encoded protein is CASNSDSTDTQYF. The chain joins TRBV2 to TRBJ2-3; D unclear. From germline, CDR1 is SNHLY and CDR2 FYNNEI. This CDR3 is 13 amino acids long. V lost 7 bases and J lost 2, with 10 bases in between.

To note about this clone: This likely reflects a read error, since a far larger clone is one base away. The DNA of the CDR3 is TGTGCCAGCGGACAGTGGGCTTTCCACCCCTACGAGCAGTACTTC. This codes for CASGQWAFHPYEQYF. The rearrangement uses TRBV28 and TRBJ2-7; TRBD1 might be the D (6 bases). The CDR3 has 15 residues. The V gene's germline CDR1 is MDHEN and CDR2 SYDVKM. Trimming left V 8 bases short and J 2 bases short, with 19 bases between.

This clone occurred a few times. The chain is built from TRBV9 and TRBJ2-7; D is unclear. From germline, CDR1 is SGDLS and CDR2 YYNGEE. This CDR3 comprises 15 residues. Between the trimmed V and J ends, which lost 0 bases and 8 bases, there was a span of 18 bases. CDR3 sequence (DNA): TGTGCCAGCAGCGTAGAGGGATGGGCGGATTCGCAGCAGTACTTC. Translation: CASSVEGWADSQQYF.

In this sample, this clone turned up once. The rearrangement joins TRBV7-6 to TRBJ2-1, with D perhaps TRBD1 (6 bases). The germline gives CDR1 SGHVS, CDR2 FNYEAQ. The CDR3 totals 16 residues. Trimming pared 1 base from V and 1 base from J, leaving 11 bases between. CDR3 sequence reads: CASSLGGRGSYNEQFF. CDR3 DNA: TGTGCCAGCAGCTTAGGTGGTAGGGGGTCCTACAATGAGCAGTTCTTC.

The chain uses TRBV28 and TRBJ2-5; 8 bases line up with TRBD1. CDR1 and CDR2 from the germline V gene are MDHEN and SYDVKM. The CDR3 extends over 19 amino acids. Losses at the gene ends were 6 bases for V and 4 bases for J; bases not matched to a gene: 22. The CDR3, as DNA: TGTGCCAGCAGCCCCCTGGTCGGCAGGGGGCCGGGAGCGGGAGAGACCCAGTACTTC. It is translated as CASSPLVGRGPGAGETQYF.